A single sample is the source of the 29 T cell receptor beta chains below, sequenced in a study of blood T cell repertoires in COVID-19. Assay: immunoSEQ multiplex PCR; the TCRdb copy retains only in-frame clones and omits some. The sample gives about 200,000 clones, more than 65% of which show up once; around 7.5% is in the top ten. The material sequenced was PBMCs or T cells enriched from blood (not recorded which). These receptor sequences come from a man aged 35 to 55 who had recovered from COVID-19.

The genes are TRBV19 and TRBJ2-7, with D possibly being TRBD1 (7 bases). V was trimmed by 5 bases and J by 1 base, leaving 12 bases between them. This CDR3 is built from 14 residues. Looked up from germline, CDR1 is LNHDA and CDR2 is SQIVND (reference sequence). In DNA form, the CDR3 reads TGTGCCAGTAGTTTCAGGGGGGCGTCCTACGAGCAGTACTTC. Translated: CASSFRGASYEQYF. The variable domain in full, with the rest retrieved from reference TRBV19 and TRBJ2-7, is DGGITQSPKYLFRKEGQNVTLSCEQNLNHDAMYWYRQDPGQGLRLIYYSQIVNDFQKGDIAEGYSVSREKKESFPLTVTSAQKNPTAFYLCASSFRGASYEQYFGPGTRLTVT.

The chain recombines TRBV6-5 with TRBJ1-6; D remains ambiguous. V was pared by 4 bases and J by 7 bases, with 5 bases between. Germline CDR1 MNHEY, CDR2 SVGAGI. This CDR3 region has 12 residues. CDR3 loop: CASSFANSPLHF. CDR3 DNA: TGTGCCAGCAGTTTCGCGAATTCACCCCTCCACTTT.

This clone has a handful of counts. This chain links TRBV28 with TRBJ1-4, with D maybe TRBD1 (5 bases). Germline V gives CDR1 MDHEN, CDR2 SYDVKM. Trimming cost V 4 bases and J 3 bases, with 12 bases left between them. This CDR3 comprises 15 residues. CDR3 coding DNA: TGTGCCAGCAGTTCGCTCAGGGAGGCTAATGAAAAACTGTTTTTT. It specifies CASSSLREANEKLFF.

By share, this clone ranks as medium-sized. This chain links TRBV7-6 with TRBJ2-2; 8 bases agree with TRBD1. The CDR3 covers 14 residues. The trim removed 5 bases at V and 7 bases at J, leaving 6 bases unmatched. Germline CDR1 SGHVS, CDR2 FNYEAQ. CDR3 residues: CASSPQGAGGELFF. In DNA form, the CDR3 reads TGTGCCAGCAGCCCGCAGGGGGCAGGCGGGGAGCTGTTTTTT.

V gene TRBV7-2 combines with J gene TRBJ2-2; a weak D match, TRBD2 (5 bases). CDR1 and CDR2 (germline): SGHTA, FQGNSA. Between the trimmed V and J ends, which lost 1 base and 8 bases, there was a span of 11 bases. The CDR3 runs 14 residues. The CDR3 spells CASSLEATRGELFF. Here the CDR3 DNA reads TGTGCCAGCAGCTTAGAGGCCACTAGGGGGGAGCTGTTTTTT.

V usage is TRBV19 and J usage is TRBJ2-7; 7 bases are a match to TRBD2. CDR3 length: 15 residues. Per germline, CDR1 LNHDA and CDR2 SQIVND (reference sequence). The V gene end was trimmed by 5 bases and the J gene end by 2 bases; junction bases not matched to a gene: 9. CDR3 in amino acids: CASSFGLGTTYEQYF. CDR3 bases: TGTGCCAGTAGTTTTGGACTAGGAACGACCTACGAGCAGTACTTC.

DNA of the CDR3: TGCGCCAGCAGCCAAAGATCTGGGGGCGAGACCTACAATGAGCAGTTCTTC. Its protein is CASSQRSGGETYNEQFF. The chain couples TRBV4-1 to TRBJ2-1, with D possibly TRBD1 on 6 matching bases. CDR3 size: 17 residues. Germline V lookup: CDR1 MGHRA, CDR2 YSYEKL. Trimming left V 2 bases short and J 2 bases short, with 16 bases between.

The sample holds one count of this clone. The chain uses TRBV5-1 and TRBJ1-2; D might be TRBD1 (5 bases). Trimming removed 0 bases at V and 6 bases at J, with 6 bases between. There are 12 residues in the CDR3. Germline V lookup: CDR1 SGHRS, CDR2 YFSETQ. The CDR3 is CASSLGQNGYTF. CDR3 coding DNA: TGCGCCAGCAGCTTGGGACAGAATGGCTACACCTTC. Using reference TRBV5-1 and TRBJ1-2 for the parts outside the CDR3, the full variable domain is KAGVTQTPRYLIKTRGQQVTLSCSPISGHRSVSWYQQTPGQGLQFLFEYFSETQRNKGNFPGRFSGRQFSNSRSEMNVSTLELGDSALYLCASSLGQNGYTFGSGTRLTVV.

The chain combines TRBV28 with TRBJ1-2, with 7 bases identical to TRBD1. The CDR3 is made up of 13 amino acids. Trimming took 4 bases from V and 4 from J; bases not matched to a gene: 3. CDR1 and CDR2 (germline): MDHEN, SYDVKM. CDR3 residues: CASSSGQIYGYTF. The CDR3 DNA is TGTGCCAGCAGTTCGGGACAGATCTATGGCTACACCTTC.

This chain links TRBV5-6 with TRBJ1-1, with D possibly being TRBD1 (6 bases). Germline V CDR1 and CDR2: SGHDT, YYEEEE. V lost 4 bases to trimming and J lost 4 bases, with 14 bases between them. The CDR3 consists of 14 residues. In nucleotides, the CDR3 is TGTGCCAGCAGCCGAGGACAGATTGTCACTGAAGCTTTCTTT. It encodes CASSRGQIVTEAFF. Full variable domain (outside the CDR3, taken from reference TRBV5-6 and TRBJ1-1): DAGVTQSPTHLIKTRGQQVTLRCSPKSGHDTVSWYQQALGQGPQFIFQYYEEEERQRGNFPDRFSGHQFPNYSSELNVNALLLGDSALYLCASSRGQIVTEAFFGQGTRLTVV.

The chain is built from TRBV5-4 and TRBJ1-1; TRBD1 is a possible D gene (5 bases). V was clipped by 0 bases and J by 3 bases, with 12 bases between them. The CDR3 spans 15 residues. Germline-derived CDR1 and CDR2 are SGHNT and YYREEE (reference sequence). The CDR3, as DNA: TGTGCCAGCAGCTTGGGAGGTCAGGGTTACACTGAAGCTTTCTTT. As protein: CASSLGGQGYTEAFF.

V gene TRBV19 combines with J gene TRBJ2-5; 7 positions match TRBD1. The germline V gene encodes CDR1 LNHDA and CDR2 SQIVND (reference sequence). This CDR3 region has 15 residues. V was clipped by 1 base and J by 5 bases; unmatched bases: 7. The CDR3 bases are TGTGCCAGTAGTATAGGGGGACAGTATGGGGAGACCCAGTACTTC. It encodes CASSIGGQYGETQYF.

The chain joins TRBV19 to TRBJ1-6, with 8 nucleotides matching TRBD1. The CDR3 contains 15 residues. After removal of 5 bases from V and 10 bases from J, the junction contained 10 bases not matched to a gene. Germline assignment: CDR1 LNHDA and CDR2 SQIVND (reference sequence). The CDR3 sequence is CASSPRTGLGSPLHF. The CDR3 bases are TGTGCCAGTAGTCCACGGACAGGGTTAGGATCACCCCTCCACTTT.

The chain has TRBV5-4 and TRBJ2-1; 8 bases are a match to TRBD1. J was trimmed by 8 bases and V by 2 bases; bases with no gene match: 6. This CDR3 contains 14 residues. Germline V gene sequence: CDR1 SGHNT, CDR2 YYREEE (reference sequence). CDR3 sequence (DNA): TGTGCCAGCAGCTTCGGACAGGGTGGAGATGAGCAGTTCTTC. Its translation: CASSFGQGGDEQFF.

The CDR3 here is CASSFRGSSYNSPLHF. As DNA, the CDR3 is TGTGCCAGCAGCTTCAGGGGAAGTTCCTATAATTCACCCCTCCACTTT. The chain carries TRBV11-2 and TRBJ1-6; possibly TRBD1 for D (6 bases). CDR1 is SGHAT, CDR2 FQNNGV, per germline. Trimming removed 3 bases from V and 1 base from J, with 10 bases in between. The CDR3 has 16 residues.

The gene calls are TRBV20-1 and TRBJ1-1; TRBD1 might be the D (5 bases). V shed 3 bases and J shed 5 bases, with 13 bases lying between them. Germline CDR1 is DFQATT and CDR2 is SNEGSKA (reference sequence). The CDR3 loop spans 13 amino acids. CDR3 coding DNA: TGCAGTGCTAGTGGTCGCGGGGGGACTGAAGCTTTCTTT. Translation: CSASGRGGTEAFF.

V is TRBV10-1 and J is TRBJ2-2; maybe TRBD1 (5 bases). V gave up 8 bases and J gave up 0 bases, with 10 bases separating them. The CDR3 extends over 14 amino acids. CDR1 WNHNN and CDR2 SYGVQD come from the germline V gene (reference sequence). In DNA, the CDR3 is TGCGCCAGCCGCCGACAGCCGAACACCGGGGAGCTGTTTTTT. It codes for CASRRQPNTGELFF.

The chain couples TRBV10-3 to TRBJ1-1, with a possible D match to TRBD1 (5 bases). The V end lost 2 bases, the J end lost 4 bases, and 8 bases lay between the germline ends. The CDR3 spans 13 residues. Germline-derived CDR1 and CDR2 are ENHRY and SYGVKD. CDR3 amino acids: CAISEVGATEAFF. CDR3 nucleotide sequence: TGTGCCATCAGTGAGGTAGGGGCCACTGAAGCTTTCTTT.

The rearrangement links TRBV5-6 to TRBJ1-2; D is uncertain. V lost 3 bases and J lost 2, with 5 bases in between. This CDR3 contains 12 residues. Per germline, CDR1 SGHDT and CDR2 YYEEEE. The CDR3 DNA reads TGTGCCAGCAGCTCAGTAAACTATGGCTACACCTTC. This encodes CASSSVNYGYTF.

The CDR3 spells CASSMSADTQYF. The DNA of the CDR3 is TGTGCCAGTAGTATGTCAGCAGATACGCAGTATTTT. The rearrangement uses TRBV19 and TRBJ2-3; no definite D call. V was shortened by 3 bases and J by 4 bases, with 5 bases between the two germline ends. CDR1 and CDR2 from the germline V gene are LNHDA and SQIVND (reference sequence). The CDR3 runs 12 residues.

This chain joins TRBV9 and TRBJ1-5; tentatively, D is TRBD1 (6 bases). V was pared by 0 bases and J by 3 bases, with 10 bases between. The CDR3 is 15 residues long. Germline V gives CDR1 SGDLS, CDR2 YYNGEE. The CDR3 DNA reads TGTGCCAGCAGCGTAGCGGCAGGGGACAATCAGCCCCAGCATTTT. Translation: CASSVAAGDNQPQHF.

J is TRBJ1-1 and V is TRBV7-2; a weak D match, TRBD1 (6 bases). CDR1 is SGHTA, CDR2 FQGNSA, per germline. The CDR3 is 14 residues long. V lost 4 bases to trimming and J lost 0 bases, with 9 bases between them. The CDR3 nucleotides are TGTGCCAGCAGCTCATCAGGGGTGAACACTGAAGCTTTCTTT. The encoded protein is CASSSSGVNTEAFF.

This chain links TRBV4-2 with TRBJ1-4; D might be TRBD1 (6 bases). Germline-derived CDR1 and CDR2 are LGHNA and YNFKEQ. Trimming pared 6 bases from V and 5 bases from J, leaving 16 bases between. The CDR3 extends over 15 amino acids. CDR3 DNA sequence: TGTGCCAGCAGTTCTACCTCAGGGGTGAATGAAAAACTGTTTTTT. Residues: CASSSTSGVNEKLFF.

This clone occurred a few times. The chain couples TRBV27 to TRBJ1-2, with TRBD1 identical over 10 bases. Germline CDR1 is MNHEY and CDR2 is SMNVEV (reference sequence). CDR3 size: 16 residues. The junction had 10 bases not matched to a gene; V was cut back by 4 bases and J by 5 bases. In DNA form, the CDR3 reads TGTGCCAGCAGTTCACGGACAGGGGGACAGAGGTATGGCTACACCTTC. Translation: CASSSRTGGQRYGYTF.

The rearrangement uses TRBV6-5 and TRBJ1-5, with 7 positions matching TRBD1. The J segment lost 5 bases and the V segment lost 0 bases, leaving 7 bases of the junction unmatched. There are 16 residues in the CDR3. CDR1 and CDR2 from the germline V gene are MNHEY and SVGAGI. The DNA for the CDR3 is TGTGCCAGCAGTTACTCGATTCCCAGGGGGGATCAGCCCCAGCATTTT. This sequence encodes CASSYSIPRGDQPQHF.

This clone was recorded a few times. This CDR3 reads CASSPLWLSGNTIYF. Written as DNA, the CDR3 is TGTGCCAGCAGCCCTCTTTGGCTCTCTGGAAACACCATATATTTT. This chain connects TRBV9 to TRBJ1-3; D gene unclear. Germline values: CDR1 SGDLS, CDR2 YYNGEE. The V end was cut by 4 bases, the J end by 0 bases, with 11 bases between. The CDR3 has 15 amino acids.

V gene TRBV7-8 combines with J gene TRBJ1-1, with D hard to call. Trimming stripped 5 bases from V and 5 bases from J, with 9 bases between. The CDR3 runs 12 residues. Germline V gene data show CDR1 as SGHVS and CDR2 as FQNEAQ. CDR3 sequence: CASSPAVTEAFF. The CDR3, as DNA: TGTGCCAGCAGCCCGGCGGTGACTGAAGCTTTCTTT. Full variable domain (outside the CDR3, taken from reference TRBV7-8 and TRBJ1-1): GAGVSQSPRYKVAKRGQDVALRCDPISGHVSLFWYQQALGQGPEFLTYFQNEAQLDKSGLPSDRFFAERPEGSVSTLKIQRTQQEDSAVYLCASSPAVTEAFFGQGTRLTVV.

The rearrangement links TRBV7-8 to TRBJ2-7; weak D call: TRBD2 (5 bases). Germline CDR1 SGHVS, CDR2 FQNEAQ. V lost 6 bases to trimming and J lost 6 bases, with 18 bases between them. This CDR3 comprises 14 residues. The CDR3 is CASRDSLTGVEQYF. The CDR3 nucleotides read TGTGCCAGCAGGGATTCTCTAACCGGGGTCGAGCAGTACTTC.

J is TRBJ2-2 and V is TRBV4-3; D gene uncertain. With 1 base removed from V and 4 bases from J, the gap between germline ends came to 16 bases. This CDR3 is built from 17 residues. Per the germline V gene, CDR1 is LGHNA and CDR2 is YSLEER. The DNA for the CDR3 is TGCGCCAGCAGCCAAGCGCCCTTTTGGCTGCCCACCGGGGAGCTGTTTTTT. This translates into CASSQAPFWLPTGELFF.